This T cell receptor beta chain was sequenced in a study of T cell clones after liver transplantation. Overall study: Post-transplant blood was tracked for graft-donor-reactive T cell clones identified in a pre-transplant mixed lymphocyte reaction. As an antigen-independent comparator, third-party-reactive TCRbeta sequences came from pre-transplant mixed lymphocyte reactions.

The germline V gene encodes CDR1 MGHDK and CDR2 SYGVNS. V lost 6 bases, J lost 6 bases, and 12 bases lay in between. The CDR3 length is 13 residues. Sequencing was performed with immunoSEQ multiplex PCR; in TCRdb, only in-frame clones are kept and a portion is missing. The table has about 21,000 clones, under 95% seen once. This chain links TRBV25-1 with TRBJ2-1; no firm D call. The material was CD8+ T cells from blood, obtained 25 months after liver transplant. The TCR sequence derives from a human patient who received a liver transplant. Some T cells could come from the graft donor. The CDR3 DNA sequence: TGTGCCAGCAGGTCCGGGTCCGGCAATGAGCAGTTCTTC. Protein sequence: CASRSGSGNEQFF.